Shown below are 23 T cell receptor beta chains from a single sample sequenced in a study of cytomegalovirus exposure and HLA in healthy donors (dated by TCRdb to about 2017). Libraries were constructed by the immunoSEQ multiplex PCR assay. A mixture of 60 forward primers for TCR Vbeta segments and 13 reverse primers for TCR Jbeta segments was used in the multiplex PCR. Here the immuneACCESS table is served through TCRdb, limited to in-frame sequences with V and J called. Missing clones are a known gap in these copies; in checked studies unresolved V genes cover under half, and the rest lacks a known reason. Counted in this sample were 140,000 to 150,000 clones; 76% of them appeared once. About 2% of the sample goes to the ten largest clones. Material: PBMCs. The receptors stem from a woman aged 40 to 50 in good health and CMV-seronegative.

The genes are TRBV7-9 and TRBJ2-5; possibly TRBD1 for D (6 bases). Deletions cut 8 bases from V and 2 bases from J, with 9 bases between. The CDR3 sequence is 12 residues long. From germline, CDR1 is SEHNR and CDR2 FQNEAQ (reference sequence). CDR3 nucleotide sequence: TGTGCCAGCGACGGGACACAAGAGACCCAGTACTTC. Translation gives CASDGTQETQYF.

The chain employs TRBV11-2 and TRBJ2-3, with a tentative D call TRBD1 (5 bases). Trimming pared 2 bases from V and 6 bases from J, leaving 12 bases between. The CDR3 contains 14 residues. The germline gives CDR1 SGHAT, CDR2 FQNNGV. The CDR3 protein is CASSLNRGFDTQYF. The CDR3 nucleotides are TGTGCCAGCAGCTTAAATAGGGGATTTGATACGCAGTATTTT.

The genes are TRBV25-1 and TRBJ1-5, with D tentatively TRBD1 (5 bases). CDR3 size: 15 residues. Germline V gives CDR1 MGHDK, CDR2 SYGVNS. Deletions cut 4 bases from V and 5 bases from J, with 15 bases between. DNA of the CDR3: TGTGCCAGCAGTGGGGGGGGGAGTGAGGATCAGCCCCAGCATTTT. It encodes CASSGGGSEDQPQHF.

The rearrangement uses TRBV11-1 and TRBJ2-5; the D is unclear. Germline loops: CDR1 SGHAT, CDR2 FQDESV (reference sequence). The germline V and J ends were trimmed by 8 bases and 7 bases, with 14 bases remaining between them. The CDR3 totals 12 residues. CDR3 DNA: TGTGCCAGCCGGCTAGATGTAGGGACCCAGTACTTC. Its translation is CASRLDVGTQYF.

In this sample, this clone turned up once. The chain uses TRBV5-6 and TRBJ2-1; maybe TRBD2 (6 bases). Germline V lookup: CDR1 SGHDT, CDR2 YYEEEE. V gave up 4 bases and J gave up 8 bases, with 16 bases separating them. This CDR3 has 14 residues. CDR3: CASSPPAGDYEQFF. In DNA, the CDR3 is TGTGCCAGCAGCCCGCCGGCTGGGGACTATGAGCAGTTCTTC.

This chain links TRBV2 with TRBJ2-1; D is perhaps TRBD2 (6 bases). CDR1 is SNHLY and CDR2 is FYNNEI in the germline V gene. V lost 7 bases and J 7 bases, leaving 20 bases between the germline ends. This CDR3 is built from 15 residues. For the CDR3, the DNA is TGTGCCAGCACCTACGAAGTATTTGGGGGGAATGAGCAGTTCTTC. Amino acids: CASTYEVFGGNEQFF.

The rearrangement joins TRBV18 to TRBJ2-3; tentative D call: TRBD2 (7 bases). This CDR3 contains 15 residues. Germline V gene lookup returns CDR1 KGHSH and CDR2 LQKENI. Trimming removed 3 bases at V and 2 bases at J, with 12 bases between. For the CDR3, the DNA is TGTGCCAGCTCACCGGGCGGGGGCCCCACAGATACGCAGTATTTT. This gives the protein CASSPGGGPTDTQYF.

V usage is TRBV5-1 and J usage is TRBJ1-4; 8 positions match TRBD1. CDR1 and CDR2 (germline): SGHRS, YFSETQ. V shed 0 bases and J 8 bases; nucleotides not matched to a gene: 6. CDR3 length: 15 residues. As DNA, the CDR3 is TGCGCCAGCAGCTTGGATCAGGGGGCGAGAGAAAAACTGTTTTTT. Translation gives CASSLDQGAREKLFF.

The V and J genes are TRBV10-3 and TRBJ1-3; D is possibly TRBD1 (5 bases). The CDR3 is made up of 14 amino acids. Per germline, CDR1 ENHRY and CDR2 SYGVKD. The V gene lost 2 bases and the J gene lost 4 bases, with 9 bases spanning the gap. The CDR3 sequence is CAISEGADGNTIYF. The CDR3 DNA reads TGTGCCATCAGTGAGGGGGCTGACGGAAACACCATATATTTT.

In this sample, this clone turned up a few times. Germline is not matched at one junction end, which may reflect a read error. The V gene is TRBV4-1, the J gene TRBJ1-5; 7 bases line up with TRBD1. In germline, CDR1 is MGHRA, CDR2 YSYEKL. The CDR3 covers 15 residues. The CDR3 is CASSPEAGGSRPQHF. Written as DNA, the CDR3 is TGTGCCAGCAGCCCAGAAGCAGGGGGGTCGCGGCCCCAGCATTTT.

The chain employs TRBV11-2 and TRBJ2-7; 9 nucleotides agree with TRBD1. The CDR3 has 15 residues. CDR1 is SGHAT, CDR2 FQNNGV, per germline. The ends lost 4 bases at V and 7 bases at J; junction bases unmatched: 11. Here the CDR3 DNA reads TGTGCCAGCAGCTCCTACGAGGACAGGGGAGGGGAGCAGTACTTC. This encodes CASSSYEDRGGEQYF.

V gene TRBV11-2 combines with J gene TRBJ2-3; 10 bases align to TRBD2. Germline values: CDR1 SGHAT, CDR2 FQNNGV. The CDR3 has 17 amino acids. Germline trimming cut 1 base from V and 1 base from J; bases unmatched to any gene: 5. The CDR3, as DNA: TGTGCCAGCAGCTTAGCCCAAGCGGGAGGGGGCACAGATACGCAGTATTTT. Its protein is CASSLAQAGGGTDTQYF.

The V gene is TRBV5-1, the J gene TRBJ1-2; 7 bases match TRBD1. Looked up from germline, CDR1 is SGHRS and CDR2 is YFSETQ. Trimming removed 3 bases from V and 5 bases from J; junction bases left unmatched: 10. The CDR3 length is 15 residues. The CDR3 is CASSSGGIGGYGYTF. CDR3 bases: TGCGCCAGCAGCTCAGGGGGGATAGGGGGGTATGGCTACACCTTC.

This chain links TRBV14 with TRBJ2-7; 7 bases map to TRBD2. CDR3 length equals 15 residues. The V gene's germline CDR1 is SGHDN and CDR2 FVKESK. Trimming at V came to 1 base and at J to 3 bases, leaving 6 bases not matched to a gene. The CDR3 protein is CASSQGTGLVYEQYF. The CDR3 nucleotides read TGTGCCAGCAGCCAAGGGACCGGACTAGTCTACGAGCAGTACTTC.

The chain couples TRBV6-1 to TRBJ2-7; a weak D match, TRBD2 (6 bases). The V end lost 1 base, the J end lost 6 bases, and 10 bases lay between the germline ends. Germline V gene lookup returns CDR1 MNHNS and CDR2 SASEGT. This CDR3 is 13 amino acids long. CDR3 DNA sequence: TGTGCCAGCAGTGAAGGTGCGGGACCCGAGCAGTACTTC. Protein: CASSEGAGPEQYF.

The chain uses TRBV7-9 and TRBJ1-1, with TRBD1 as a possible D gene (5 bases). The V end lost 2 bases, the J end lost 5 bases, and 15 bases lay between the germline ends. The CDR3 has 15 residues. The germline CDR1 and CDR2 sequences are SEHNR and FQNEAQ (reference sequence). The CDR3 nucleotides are TGTGCCAGCAGCTTATGGCGGGGGACGAGAACTGAAGCTTTCTTT. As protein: CASSLWRGTRTEAFF.

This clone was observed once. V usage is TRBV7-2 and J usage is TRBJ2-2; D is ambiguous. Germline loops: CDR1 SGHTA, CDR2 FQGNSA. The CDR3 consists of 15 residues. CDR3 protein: CAIGALLGNTGELFF. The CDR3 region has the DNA TGTGCTATAGGAGCGCTCCTCGGGAACACCGGGGAGCTGTTTTTT.

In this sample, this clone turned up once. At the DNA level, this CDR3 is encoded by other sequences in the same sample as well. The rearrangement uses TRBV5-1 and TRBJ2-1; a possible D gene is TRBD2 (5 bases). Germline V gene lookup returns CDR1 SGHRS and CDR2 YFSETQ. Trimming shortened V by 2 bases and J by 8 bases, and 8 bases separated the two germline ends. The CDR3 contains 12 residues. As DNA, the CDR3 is TGCGCCAGCAGCTTAGGAGGTTATGAGCAGTTCTTC. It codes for CASSLGGYEQFF.

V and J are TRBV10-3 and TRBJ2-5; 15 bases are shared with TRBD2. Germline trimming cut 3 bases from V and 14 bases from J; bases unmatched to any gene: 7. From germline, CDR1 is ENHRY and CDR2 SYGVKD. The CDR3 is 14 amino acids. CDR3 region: CAISEGTSGRTYYF. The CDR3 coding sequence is TGTGCCATCAGTGAAGGGACTAGCGGGAGGACTTACTACTTC.

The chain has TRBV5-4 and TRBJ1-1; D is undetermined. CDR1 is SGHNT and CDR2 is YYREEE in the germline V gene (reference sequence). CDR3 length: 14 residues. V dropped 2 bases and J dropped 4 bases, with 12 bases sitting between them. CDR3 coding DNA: TGTGCCAGCAGCTTAGACGGAGGTGGCACTGAAGCTTTCTTT. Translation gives CASSLDGGGTEAFF.

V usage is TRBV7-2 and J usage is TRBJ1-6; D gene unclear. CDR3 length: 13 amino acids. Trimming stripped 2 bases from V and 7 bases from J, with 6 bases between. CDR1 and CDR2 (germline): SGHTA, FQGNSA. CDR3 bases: TGTGCCAGCAGCTTATCAGGAAATTCACCCCTCCACTTT. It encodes CASSLSGNSPLHF.

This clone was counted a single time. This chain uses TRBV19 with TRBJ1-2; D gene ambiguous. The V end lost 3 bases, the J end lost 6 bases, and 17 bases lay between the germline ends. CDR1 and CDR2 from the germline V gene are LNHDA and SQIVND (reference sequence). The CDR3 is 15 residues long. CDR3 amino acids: CASSIYSREVDGYTF. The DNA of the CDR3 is TGTGCCAGTAGTATCTATAGTCGGGAGGTGGATGGCTACACCTTC.

The CDR3 loop is CSAGTSGTDTQYF. CDR3 DNA: TGCAGCGCCGGGACTAGCGGGACAGATACGCAGTATTTT. The rearrangement joins TRBV29-1 to TRBJ2-3, with TRBD2 identical over 12 bases. The CDR3 contains 13 residues. Germline trimming cut 7 bases from V and 3 bases from J; bases unmatched to any gene: 2. CDR1 is SQVTM and CDR2 is ANQGSEA in the germline V gene.